The following is a TCR beta chain sequence with its context. The entry originates in a study of shared clonotypes between healthy human individuals. CDR3 length: 12 residues. Trimming removed 4 bases from V and 4 bases from J, with 10 bases in between. Germline V CDR1 and CDR2: SQVTM, ANQGSEA. Profiled with immunoSEQ multiplex PCR; TCRdb holds only in-frame clones, not every one. The sample has about 490,000 clones, 60% to 80% seen once. Sequencing was performed on PBMCs. This clonotype was obtained from a woman aged 40 to 49 in good health. Some clones in this sample may be carry-over from other donors' samples. The rearrangement uses TRBV29-1 and TRBJ1-2; TRBD1 is a possible D gene (5 bases). In DNA, the CDR3 is TGCAGCGTTGTCCGGGACCTCTATGGCTACACCTTC. Amino acid sequence: CSVVRDLYGYTF.